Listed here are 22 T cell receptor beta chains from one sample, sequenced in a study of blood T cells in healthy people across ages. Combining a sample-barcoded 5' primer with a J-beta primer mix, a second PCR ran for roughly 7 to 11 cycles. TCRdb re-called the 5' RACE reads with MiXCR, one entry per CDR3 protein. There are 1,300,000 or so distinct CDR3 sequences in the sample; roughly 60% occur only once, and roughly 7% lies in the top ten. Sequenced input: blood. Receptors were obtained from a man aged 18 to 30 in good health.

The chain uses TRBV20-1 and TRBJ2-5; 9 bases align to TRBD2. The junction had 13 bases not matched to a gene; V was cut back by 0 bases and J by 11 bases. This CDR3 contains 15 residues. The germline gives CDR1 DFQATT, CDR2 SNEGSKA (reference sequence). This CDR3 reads CSARDWISGGNEQYF. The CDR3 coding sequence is TGCAGTGCTAGAGATTGGATTAGCGGGGGCAATGAGCAGTACTTC.

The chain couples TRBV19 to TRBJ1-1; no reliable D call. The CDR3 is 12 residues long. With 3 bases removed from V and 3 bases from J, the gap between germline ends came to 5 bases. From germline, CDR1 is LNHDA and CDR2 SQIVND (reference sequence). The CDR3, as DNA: TGTGCCAGTAGTATCCGGGACACTGAAGCTTTCTTT. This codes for CASSIRDTEAFF.

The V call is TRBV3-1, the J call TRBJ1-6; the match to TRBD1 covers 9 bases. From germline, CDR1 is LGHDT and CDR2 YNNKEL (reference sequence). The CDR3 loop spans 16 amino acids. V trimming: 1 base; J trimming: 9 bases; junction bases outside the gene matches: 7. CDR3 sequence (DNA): TGTGCCAGCAGCCAAGGGGGCGGGACAGGGCTTTCACCCCTCCACTTT. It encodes CASSQGGGTGLSPLHF.

CDR3 coding DNA: TGTGCCAGCAGGTCGGGCAGGGGGAAAATCCTTTTGGAGACCCAGTACTTC. It is translated as CASRSGRGKILLETQYF. The gene calls are TRBV11-2 and TRBJ2-5; the match to TRBD1 covers 7 bases. Germline-derived CDR1 and CDR2 are SGHAT and FQNNGV. The V and J ends lost 6 bases and 5 bases, in that order; junction bases with no gene match: 18. The CDR3 contains 17 residues.

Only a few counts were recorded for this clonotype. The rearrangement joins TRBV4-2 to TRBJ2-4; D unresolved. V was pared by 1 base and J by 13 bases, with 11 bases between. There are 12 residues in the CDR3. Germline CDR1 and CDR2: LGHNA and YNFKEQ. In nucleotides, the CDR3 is TGTGCCAGCAGCCAAGTACGGGCGGAGCAGTACTTC. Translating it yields CASSQVRAEQYF.

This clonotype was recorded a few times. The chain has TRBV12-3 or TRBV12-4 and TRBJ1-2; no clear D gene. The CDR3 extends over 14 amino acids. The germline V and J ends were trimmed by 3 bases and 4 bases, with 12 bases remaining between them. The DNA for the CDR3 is TGTGCCAGCAGTTTCGGGCCGGACTTCTATGGCTACACCTTC. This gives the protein CASSFGPDFYGYTF.

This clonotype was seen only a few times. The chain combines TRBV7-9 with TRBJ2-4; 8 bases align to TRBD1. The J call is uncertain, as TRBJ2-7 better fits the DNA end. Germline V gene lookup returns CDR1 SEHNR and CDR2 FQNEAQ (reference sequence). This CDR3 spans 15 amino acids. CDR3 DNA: TGTGCCAGCAGCTTGATACCGACAGGGGTCCACGAGCAGTACTTC. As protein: CASSLIPTGVHEQYF.

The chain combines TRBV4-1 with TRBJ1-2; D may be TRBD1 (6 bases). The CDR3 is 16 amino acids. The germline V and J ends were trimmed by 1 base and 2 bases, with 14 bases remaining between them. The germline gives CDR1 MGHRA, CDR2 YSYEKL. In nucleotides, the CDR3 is TGCGCCAGCAGCCAAGTAATAGGCCAGGGGAACTATGGCTACACCTTC. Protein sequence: CASSQVIGQGNYGYTF.

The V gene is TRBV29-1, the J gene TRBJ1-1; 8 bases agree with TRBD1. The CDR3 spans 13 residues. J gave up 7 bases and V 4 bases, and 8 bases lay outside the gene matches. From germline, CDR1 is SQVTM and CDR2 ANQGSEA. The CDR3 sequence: CSVVRQGAGEAFF. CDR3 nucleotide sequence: TGCAGCGTTGTTCGGCAGGGGGCAGGTGAAGCTTTCTTT.

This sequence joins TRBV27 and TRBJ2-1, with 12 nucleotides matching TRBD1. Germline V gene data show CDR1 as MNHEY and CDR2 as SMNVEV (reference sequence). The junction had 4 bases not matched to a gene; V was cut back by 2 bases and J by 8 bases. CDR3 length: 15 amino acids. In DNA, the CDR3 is TGTGCCAGCAGTTTAGGGGGACAGGGGGCGGATGAGCAGTTCTTC. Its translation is CASSLGGQGADEQFF.

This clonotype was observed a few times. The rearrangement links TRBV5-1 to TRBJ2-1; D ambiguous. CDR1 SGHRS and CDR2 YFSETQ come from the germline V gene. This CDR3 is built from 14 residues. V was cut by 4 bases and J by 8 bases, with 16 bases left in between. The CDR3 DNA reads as TGCGCCAGCAGCCCCCCGTTCATTCATCATGAGCAGTTCTTC. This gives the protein CASSPPFIHHEQFF.

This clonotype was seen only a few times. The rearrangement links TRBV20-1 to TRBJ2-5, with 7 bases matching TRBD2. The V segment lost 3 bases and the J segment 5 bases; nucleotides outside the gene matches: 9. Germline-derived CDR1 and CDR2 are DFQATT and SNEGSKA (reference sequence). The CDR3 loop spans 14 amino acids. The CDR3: CSASGLAVEETQYF. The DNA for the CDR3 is TGCAGTGCTAGTGGCCTAGCGGTGGAGGAGACCCAGTACTTC.

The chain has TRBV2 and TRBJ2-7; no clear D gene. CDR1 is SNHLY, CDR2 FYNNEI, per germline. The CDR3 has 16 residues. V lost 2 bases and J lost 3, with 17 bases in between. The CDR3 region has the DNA TGTGCCAGCAGTGAAATTCGGTCCCTTAGAGTCTACGAGCAGTACTTC. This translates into CASSEIRSLRVYEQYF.

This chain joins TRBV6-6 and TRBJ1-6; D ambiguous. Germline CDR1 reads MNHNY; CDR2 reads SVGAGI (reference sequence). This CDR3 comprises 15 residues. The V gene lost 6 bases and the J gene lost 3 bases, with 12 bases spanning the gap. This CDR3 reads CASRSSSGYNSPLHF. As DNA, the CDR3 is TGTGCCAGCAGGAGTAGCTCGGGCTATAATTCACCCCTCCACTTT.

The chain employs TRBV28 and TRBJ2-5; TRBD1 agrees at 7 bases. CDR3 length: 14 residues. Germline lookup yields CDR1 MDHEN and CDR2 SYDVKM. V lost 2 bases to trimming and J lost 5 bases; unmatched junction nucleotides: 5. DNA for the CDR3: TGTGCCAGCAGTTTACAGGGGGTTAGGGAGACCCAGTACTTC. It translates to CASSLQGVRETQYF.

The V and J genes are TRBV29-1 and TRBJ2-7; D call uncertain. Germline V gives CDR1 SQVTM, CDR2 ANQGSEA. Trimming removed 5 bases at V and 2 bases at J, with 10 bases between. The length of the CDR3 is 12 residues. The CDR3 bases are TGCAGCGTTAACAGTCAGACCTACGAGCAGTACTTC. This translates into CSVNSQTYEQYF.

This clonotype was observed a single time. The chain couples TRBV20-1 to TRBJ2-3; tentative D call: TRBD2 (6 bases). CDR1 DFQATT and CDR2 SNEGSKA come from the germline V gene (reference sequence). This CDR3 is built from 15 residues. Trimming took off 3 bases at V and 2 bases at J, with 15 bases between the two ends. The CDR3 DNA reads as TGCAGTGCTAGCGAGCGGGCCAAGTCCACAGATACGCAGTATTTT. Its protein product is CSASERAKSTDTQYF.

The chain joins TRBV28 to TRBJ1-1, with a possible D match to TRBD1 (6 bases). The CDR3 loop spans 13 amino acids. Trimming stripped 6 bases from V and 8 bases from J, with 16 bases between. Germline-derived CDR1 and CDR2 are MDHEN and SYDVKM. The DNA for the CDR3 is TGTGCCAGCAGCAGGGGTTACCGACGGGAAGCTTTCTTT. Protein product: CASSRGYRREAFF.

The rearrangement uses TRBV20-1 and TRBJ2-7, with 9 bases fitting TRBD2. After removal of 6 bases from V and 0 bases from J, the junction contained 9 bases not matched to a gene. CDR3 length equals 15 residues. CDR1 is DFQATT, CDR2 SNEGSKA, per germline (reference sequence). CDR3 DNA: TGCAGTGCAATTAGCGGGAGAGGGAGCTCCTACGAGCAGTACTTC. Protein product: CSAISGRGSSYEQYF.

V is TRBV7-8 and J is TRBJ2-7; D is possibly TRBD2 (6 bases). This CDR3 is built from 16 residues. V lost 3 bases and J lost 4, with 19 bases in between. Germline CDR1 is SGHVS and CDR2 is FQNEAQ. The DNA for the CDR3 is TGTGCCAGCAGCTTGAATGCCGGGGGAGCAGCTTACGAGCAGTACTTC. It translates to CASSLNAGGAAYEQYF.

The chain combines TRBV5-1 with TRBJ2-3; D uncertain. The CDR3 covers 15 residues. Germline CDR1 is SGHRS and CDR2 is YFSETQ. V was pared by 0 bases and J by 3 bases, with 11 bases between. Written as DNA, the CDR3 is TGCGCCAGCAGCTTGGACGGCAGAAAGACAGATACGCAGTATTTT. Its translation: CASSLDGRKTDTQYF.

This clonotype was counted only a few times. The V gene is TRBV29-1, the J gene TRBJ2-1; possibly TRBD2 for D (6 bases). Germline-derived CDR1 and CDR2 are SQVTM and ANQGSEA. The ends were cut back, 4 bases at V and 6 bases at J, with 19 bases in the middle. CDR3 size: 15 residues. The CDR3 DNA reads TGCAGCGTTGGACCCACCGGGACTCCGGCCAATGAGCAGTTCTTC. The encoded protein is CSVGPTGTPANEQFF.